This T cell receptor (beta chain) was found in a study of chemoradiotherapy in HPV16-positive cancers. Study conclusions and caveats: HPV-responsive T-cell expansion during chemoradiotherapy was linked to improved recurrence-free survival in HPV16-positive patients.

Notes on this clone: Antigen unknown.

Repeated repertoire sampling spanned the course of chemoradiotherapy. This CDR3 comprises 20 residues. The V segment lost 0 bases and the J segment 0 bases; nucleotides outside the gene matches: 13. Looked up from germline, CDR1 is MGHRA and CDR2 is YSYEKL. The assay was immunoSEQ multiplex PCR, and TCRdb's table has in-frame clones only and misses some. The data show under 7,500 clones, 65% to 90% seen once. V usage is TRBV4-1 and J usage is TRBJ1-5; 8 bases agree with TRBD1. Here the sequenced sample was tumor tissue, taken from a patient who underwent chemoradiotherapy. The sequence derives from a human donor with HPV-associated anogenital cancer. DNA of the CDR3: TGCGCCAGCAGCCAAGATCAGGGGGGGACAGGCCACTATAGCAATCAGCCCCAGCATTTT. It specifies CASSQDQGGTGHYSNQPQHF.